The 11 T cell receptor beta chains presented below share a single source sample, sequenced in a study of cytomegalovirus exposure and HLA in healthy donors. The PCR used 60 Vbeta and 13 Jbeta primers. The table came from immunoSEQ multiplex PCR; TCRdb's copy has only in-frame clones and leaves some out. This table has 85,000 to 130,000 clones, roughly 85% appearing once. Sample: PBMCs. The receptors shown here come from a man aged 60-69 years in good health and CMV-seropositive.

This chain joins TRBV11-2 and TRBJ1-3; D is uncertain. CDR1 is SGHAT and CDR2 is FQNNGV in the germline V gene. This CDR3 spans 13 amino acids. Trimming took 5 bases from V and 5 from J, leaving 10 bases between them. DNA of the CDR3: TGTGCCAGCAGCCCGAATCAGAGAAACACCATATATTTT. It specifies CASSPNQRNTIYF.

About this clone itself: Sequence at one end of the junction differs from germline and may be a read error. This sequence joins TRBV7-9 and TRBJ1-1, with 8 bases fitting TRBD1. Per the germline V gene, CDR1 is SEHNR and CDR2 is FQNEAQ (reference sequence). The length of the CDR3 is 15 residues. For the CDR3, the DNA is TGTTCCAGCAGCTTACCTCCCACAGGGGGGACTGAAGCTTTCTTT. It is translated as CSSSLPPTGGTEAFF.

The chain couples TRBV9 to TRBJ1-2; no definite D call. Trimming removed 2 bases at V and 7 bases at J, with 12 bases between. Germline V gene data show CDR1 as SGDLS and CDR2 as YYNGEE. The CDR3 spans 13 residues. CDR3 protein: CASSVEGFSGYTF. The CDR3 bases are TGTGCCAGCAGCGTGGAGGGTTTTTCTGGCTACACCTTC.

This chain connects TRBV18 to TRBJ2-7; TRBD1 aligns across 7 bases. The junction had 6 bases not matched to a gene; V was cut back by 0 bases and J by 4 bases. The CDR3 consists of 15 residues. Germline V CDR1 and CDR2: KGHSH, LQKENI. Here the CDR3 reads CASSPPQAGGYEQYF. The CDR3 DNA reads as TGTGCCAGCTCACCACCGCAGGCAGGGGGTTACGAGCAGTACTTC.

V gene TRBV5-1 combines with J gene TRBJ2-1, with 9 bases that match TRBD1. Germline-derived CDR1 and CDR2 are SGHRS and YFSETQ. This CDR3 region has 14 residues. The J segment lost 5 bases and the V segment lost 5 bases, leaving 5 bases of the junction unmatched. CDR3 coding DNA: TGCGCCAGCAGTCGCTGGACAGGGGACAATGAGCAGTTCTTC. It specifies CASSRWTGDNEQFF.

This chain connects TRBV11-2 to TRBJ2-2; tentatively, D is TRBD2 (5 bases). The length of the CDR3 is 14 residues. CDR1 is SGHAT, CDR2 FQNNGV, per germline. Between the trimmed V and J ends, which lost 3 bases and 4 bases, there was a span of 9 bases. The CDR3 nucleotides are TGTGCCAGCAGCTTGGGTGGAGGCACCGGGGAGCTGTTTTTT. Encoded protein: CASSLGGGTGELFF.

The genes are TRBV30 and TRBJ1-6, with 9 bases matching TRBD1. The V segment lost 0 bases and the J segment 10 bases; nucleotides outside the gene matches: 7. Germline lookup yields CDR1 GTSNPN and CDR2 SVGIG (reference sequence). This CDR3 contains 15 residues. The DNA for the CDR3 is TGTGCCTGGAGTGTAATCGGACAGGGGATGTCACCCCTCCACTTT. It encodes CAWSVIGQGMSPLHF.

The V call is TRBV7-2, the J call TRBJ2-1; D is perhaps TRBD2 (6 bases). This CDR3 is 13 amino acids long. Germline CDR1 and CDR2: SGHTA and FQGNSA. V was cut by 6 bases and J by 10 bases, with 16 bases left in between. This CDR3 is CASSGGLSKEQFF. CDR3 nucleotide sequence: TGTGCCAGCAGTGGGGGGTTGAGCAAGGAGCAGTTCTTC.

This clone was observed a handful of times. The V call is TRBV5-1, the J call TRBJ2-7; 11 positions match TRBD2. This CDR3 region has 18 residues. Germline lookup yields CDR1 SGHRS and CDR2 YFSETQ. V lost 3 bases to trimming and J lost 2 bases; unmatched junction nucleotides: 13. The CDR3 DNA reads as TGCGCCAGCAGCTCATACCCTATAACTAGCGGGGGTGCCTACGAGCAGTACTTC. Translating gives CASSSYPITSGGAYEQYF. The whole variable domain, filled in from reference TRBV5-1 and TRBJ2-7, reads KAGVTQTPRYLIKTRGQQVTLSCSPISGHRSVSWYQQTPGQGLQFLFEYFSETQRNKGNFPGRFSGRQFSNSRSEMNVSTLELGDSALYLCASSSYPITSGGAYEQYFGPGTRLTVT.

The chain carries TRBV5-1 and TRBJ1-4, with a tentative D call TRBD1 (6 bases). Germline V gene data show CDR1 as SGHRS and CDR2 as YFSETQ. This CDR3 comprises 15 residues. Trimming removed 0 bases from V and 7 bases from J, with 13 bases in between. The CDR3 DNA reads TGCGCCAGCAGCTTGGTTGGATTAGGGGGTGAAAAACTGTTTTTT. Its translation: CASSLVGLGGEKLFF.

The chain joins TRBV7-6 to TRBJ2-3, with 10 bases matching TRBD1. CDR1 and CDR2 from the germline V gene are SGHVS and FNYEAQ. The CDR3 spans 16 residues. Germline trimming cut 5 bases from V and 4 bases from J; bases unmatched to any gene: 9. The CDR3 DNA is TGTGCCAGCAGCCAGACAGGGGGCTTCAAGTCAGATACGCAGTATTTT. This codes for CASSQTGGFKSDTQYF.